This T cell receptor (beta chain) was found in a study of blood T cell repertoires in COVID-19 (TCRdb year 2020). Describing the broader study: Samples from collaborators originated in the United States, Italy and Spain and spanned both the acute and convalescent phases of COVID-19. The material from the prospective study consisted of cDNA or gDNA derived from T cells, B-cell-depleted T cells, or PBMCs. Deeply sampled blood TCRbeta repertoires from subjects exposed to, actively infected with, or recovered from COVID-19 were included in the dataset. The repertoires were made available in a free public database intended to serve as a resource for research on the immune response to SARS-CoV-2. Samples were obtained from the ongoing ImmuneRACE study (first 160 participants) and from some 1,300 subjects provided by 6 global collaborators. Sample metadata almost always included a de-identified subject ID, COVID-19 status, age in years and sex. HLA class I and class II types, where available, came from metadata supplied by the sample provider rather than from assay-based typing. Overall results and qualifications from the work: The quantity of clinical and demographic metadata differed by source and by participant and was supplied without curation.

The collaborating institutions used their own protocols to collect whole blood in K2EDTA tubes. Collaborator samples were shipped for TCRbeta analysis as frozen whole blood, isolated PBMCs, or DNA extracted from either sample type. Concerning this clone: Its antigen remains undetermined. Base qualities were left out, and no much larger clone turns up one base away.

The V end loses 7 bases and the J end loses 5 bases, and a stretch of 17 bases separates them. The germline V gene provides CDR1 MNHEY and CDR2 SVGAGI. The CDR3 sequence holds 14 residues, the cysteine and phenylalanine included. Here the CDR3 DNA is all that survives: 42 bases in frame from base 1. TCRbeta CDR3 regions were amplified from genomic DNA by means of the immunoSEQ Assay, a bias-controlled multiplex PCR. The source study handled its data this way. The number of nucleated cells in each sample was estimated by amplification of reference gene primers within the assay. To quantify the absolute abundance of each unique TCRbeta CDR3 rearrangement, sequence reads were collapsed and filtered. For each sample, productive Simpson clonality was calculated by taking the square root of Simpson's diversity index across productive rearrangements. TCRdb mirrors the immuneACCESS table, restricted to in-frame sequences. Some clones are absent from its copies; in checked studies, under half trace to an unresolved V gene, and the reason for the others is unknown. The V and J calls and clone size come from that table; D and trimming were worked out from the DNA. Recorded for this sample are fewer than 40,000 clones; over 80% of them occurred a single time. The ten largest clones add up to about 10% of the sample.

Sequencing was performed on peripheral blood. The receptor was isolated from a human donor with active COVID-19. The donor label of this sample is uncertain. The V and J segments used are TRBV6-5 and TRBJ2-5, and possibly TRBD2, on 5 matching bases. Read as DNA, the sequence is TGTGCCAGCACCAAACCAGGCGGCGGGGAGACCCAGTACTTC. Translated, this gives CASTKPGGGETQYF.